Listed here are 13 T cell receptor beta chains from one sample, sequenced in a study of shared clonotypes between healthy human individuals. TCRdb's copy holds only in-frame clones and misses some; the assay was immunoSEQ multiplex PCR. The sample comprises about 470,000 clones, more than 75% of which are singletons, and around 14% rests with the top ten. Sequencing was done on a sample of PBMCs. The receptors here all came from a middle-aged woman in good health. Some clones in this sample may be carry-over from other donors' samples.

The chain recombines TRBV18 with TRBJ2-4; D is possibly TRBD1 or TRBD2 (5 bases each). This CDR3 is 15 amino acids long. Germline V lookup: CDR1 KGHSH, CDR2 LQKENI. V gave up 6 bases and J gave up 0 bases, with 12 bases separating them. CDR3 bases: TGTGCCAGCTCCCAGTCGGGGCTAGCCAAAAACATTCAGTACTTC. It specifies CASSQSGLAKNIQYF.

The chain uses TRBV7-2 and TRBJ2-1; 11 bases map to TRBD2. There are 15 residues in the CDR3. The junction had 8 bases not matched to a gene; V was cut back by 6 bases and J by 7 bases. CDR1 is SGHTA and CDR2 is FQGNSA in the germline V gene. CDR3 in DNA: TGTGCCAGCAGTCCCGGGACTAGCGGCCTTAATGAGCAGTTCTTC. It translates to CASSPGTSGLNEQFF.

The chain recombines TRBV30 with TRBJ1-1; TRBD1 might be the D (6 bases). Germline V gene lookup returns CDR1 GTSNPN and CDR2 SVGIG (reference sequence). The CDR3 totals 19 residues. Between the trimmed V and J ends, which lost 0 bases and 1 base, there was a span of 24 bases. In nucleotides, the CDR3 is TGTGCCTGGAGTGTACTTTGGAAAAGGGGGGGACAACCGAACACTGAAGCTTTCTTT. Translating gives CAWSVLWKRGGQPNTEAFF.

The rearrangement joins TRBV5-4 to TRBJ2-7; TRBD1 agrees at 9 bases. V lost 4 bases, J lost 1 base, and 21 bases stayed unmatched. The CDR3 runs to 20 residues. From germline, CDR1 is SGHNT and CDR2 YYREEE (reference sequence). CDR3 coding DNA: TGTGCCAGCAGCACACCATCCGGGACAGGGTACGCCCTGGTTTCCTACGAGCAGTACTTC. It encodes CASSTPSGTGYALVSYEQYF.

This clone was recorded at least ten times. The chain recombines TRBV10-3 with TRBJ1-3, with D possibly matching TRBD1 (5 bases). The CDR3 consists of 17 residues. V gave up 0 bases and J gave up 2 bases, with 14 bases separating them. The V gene's germline CDR1 is ENHRY and CDR2 SYGVKD. CDR3 sequence: CAISESVGTLAGNTIYF. The CDR3 DNA sequence: TGTGCCATCAGTGAGTCGGTCGGGACTCTGGCTGGAAACACCATATATTTT.

The V gene is TRBV7-2, the J gene TRBJ1-3; D call uncertain. Germline values: CDR1 SGHTA, CDR2 FQGNSA. The CDR3 loop spans 13 amino acids. V lost 6 bases, J lost 4 bases, and 10 bases lay in between. CDR3 protein: CASSWDAGNTIYF. The CDR3 DNA is TGTGCCAGCAGTTGGGATGCGGGAAACACCATATATTTT.

The table lists this clone with a few counts. The chain couples TRBV4-1 to TRBJ2-6; D remains unclear. This CDR3 has 16 residues. V was shortened by 0 bases and J by 0 bases, with 6 bases between the two germline ends. The germline V gene has CDR1 MGHRA and CDR2 YSYEKL. CDR3 sequence (DNA): TGCGCCAGCAGCCAAGAAGTCGGCTCTGGGGCCAACGTCCTGACTTTC. Residues: CASSQEVGSGANVLTF.

The chain is built from TRBV5-4 and TRBJ2-1, with 9 bases lining up with TRBD2. V dropped 4 bases and J dropped 9; count of bases not matched to a gene: 14. CDR3 length: 16 residues. Germline CDR1 and CDR2: SGHNT and YYREEE (reference sequence). CDR3 amino acids: CASSPRALGGRVEQFF. CDR3 in DNA: TGTGCCAGCAGCCCCCGCGCATTGGGCGGGAGGGTTGAGCAGTTCTTC.

The chain employs TRBV11-3 and TRBJ2-1, with 9 bases lining up with TRBD2. The CDR3 loop spans 15 amino acids. V lost 5 bases, J lost 1 base, and 3 bases stayed unmatched. Looked up from germline, CDR1 is SGHNT and CDR2 is YENEEA. The CDR3 here is CASSPGLASYNEQFF. The CDR3 DNA reads TGTGCCAGCAGCCCCGGACTAGCGTCCTACAATGAGCAGTTCTTC.

V and J are TRBV2 and TRBJ2-3; 9 bases fit TRBD2. The CDR3 consists of 16 residues. Germline-derived CDR1 and CDR2 are SNHLY and FYNNEI. J was trimmed by 1 base and V by 7 bases; bases with no gene match: 9. This CDR3 reads CASTLPGGGGTDTQYF. In DNA, the CDR3 is TGTGCCAGCACTCTCCCTGGCGGGGGGGGCACAGATACGCAGTATTTT.

The rearrangement links TRBV28 to TRBJ2-1; tentative D call: TRBD2 (6 bases). The CDR3 is made up of 14 amino acids. Germline loops: CDR1 MDHEN, CDR2 SYDVKM. The germline V and J ends were trimmed by 4 bases and 3 bases, with 10 bases remaining between them. The DNA of the CDR3 is TGTGCCAGCAGTTCCGGGACTCTCTACAATGAGCAGTTCTTC. Its translation: CASSSGTLYNEQFF.

The chain combines TRBV21-1 with TRBJ1-5; the table gives TRBD1 as D, unverified against the DNA. TRBV21-1 represents a pseudogene. There are 16 residues in the CDR3. Here the CDR3 DNA reads TGTGCCAGCAGCAACTCAGGGGCCCCTAGCAATCAGCCCCAGCATTTT. The encoded protein is CASSNSGAPSNQPQHF.

The genes are TRBV15 and TRBJ2-1; D uncertain. The germline V gene has CDR1 LNHNV and CDR2 YYDKDF (reference sequence). V was clipped by 5 bases and J by 6 bases, with 11 bases between them. The CDR3 is 13 amino acids. This CDR3 reads CATSLNILNEQFF. Here the CDR3 DNA reads TGTGCCACCAGCCTTAATATACTCAATGAGCAGTTCTTC.